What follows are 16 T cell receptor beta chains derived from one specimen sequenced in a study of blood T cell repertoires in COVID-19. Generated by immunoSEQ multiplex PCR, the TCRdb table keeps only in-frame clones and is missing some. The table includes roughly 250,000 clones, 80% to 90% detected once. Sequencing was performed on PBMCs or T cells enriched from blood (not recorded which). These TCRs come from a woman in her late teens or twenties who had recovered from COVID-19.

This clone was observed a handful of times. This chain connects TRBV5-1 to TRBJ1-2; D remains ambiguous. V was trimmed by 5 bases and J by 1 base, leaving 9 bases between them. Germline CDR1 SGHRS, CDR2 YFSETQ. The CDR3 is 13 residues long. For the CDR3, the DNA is TGCGCCAGCAGGGCCGATCTTAACTATGGCTACACCTTC. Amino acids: CASRADLNYGYTF.

DNA for the CDR3: TGTGCCAGCAGTTACGGTGGCAATTTCTACGAGCAGTACTTC. Its translation is CASSYGGNFYEQYF. The chain carries TRBV6-7 and TRBJ2-7; D remains unclear. TRBV6-7 is labeled an ORF, and its function is uncertain. The CDR3 contains 14 residues. V shed 2 bases and J shed 3 bases, with 11 bases lying between them.

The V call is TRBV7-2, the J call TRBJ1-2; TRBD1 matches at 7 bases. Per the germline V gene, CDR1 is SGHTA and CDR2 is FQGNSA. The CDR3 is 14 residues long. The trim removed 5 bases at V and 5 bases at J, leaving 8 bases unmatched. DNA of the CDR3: TGTGCCAGCAGCCTAGGGGGGACAGTGTATGGCTACACCTTC. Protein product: CASSLGGTVYGYTF.

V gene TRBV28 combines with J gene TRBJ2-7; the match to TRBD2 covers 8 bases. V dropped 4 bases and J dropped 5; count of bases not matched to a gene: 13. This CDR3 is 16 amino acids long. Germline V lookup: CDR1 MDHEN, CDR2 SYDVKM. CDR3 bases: TGTGCCAGCAGTTCGGGACTAGGGGCAGGGATCAACGAGCAGTACTTC. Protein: CASSSGLGAGINEQYF.

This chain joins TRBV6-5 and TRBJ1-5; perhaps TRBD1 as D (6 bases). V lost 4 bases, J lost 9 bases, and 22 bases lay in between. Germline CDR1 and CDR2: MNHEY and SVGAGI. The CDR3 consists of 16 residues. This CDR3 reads CASSSSQGLSLGPQHF. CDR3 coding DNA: TGTGCCAGCAGTTCCTCTCAGGGGCTATCTTTAGGGCCCCAGCATTTT.

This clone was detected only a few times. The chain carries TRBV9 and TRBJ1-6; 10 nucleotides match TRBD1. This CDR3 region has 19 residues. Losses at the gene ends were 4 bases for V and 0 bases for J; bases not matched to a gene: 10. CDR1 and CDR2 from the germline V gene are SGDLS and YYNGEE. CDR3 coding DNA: TGTGCCAGCAGCCCTAAGGACAGGGGGTATCGCTCCTATAATTCACCCCTCCACTTT. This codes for CASSPKDRGYRSYNSPLHF.

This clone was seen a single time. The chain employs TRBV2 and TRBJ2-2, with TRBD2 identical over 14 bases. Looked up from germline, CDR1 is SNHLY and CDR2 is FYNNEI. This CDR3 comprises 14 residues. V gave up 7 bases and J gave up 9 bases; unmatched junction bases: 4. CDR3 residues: CASMRTSGGRELFF. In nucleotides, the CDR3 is TGTGCCAGCATGAGGACTAGCGGGGGGCGGGAGCTGTTTTTT.

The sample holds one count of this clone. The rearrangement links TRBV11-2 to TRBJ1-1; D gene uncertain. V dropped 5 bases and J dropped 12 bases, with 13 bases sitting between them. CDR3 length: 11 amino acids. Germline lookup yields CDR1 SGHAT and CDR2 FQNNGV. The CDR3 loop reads CASSEPSETFF. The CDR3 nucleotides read TGTGCCAGCAGCGAGCCTTCTGAGACTTTCTTT.

The CDR3 region has the DNA TGTGCCAGCAGCCTCCCGGGGTACAATGAGCAGTTCTTC. This sequence encodes CASSLPGYNEQFF. The chain links TRBV3-1 (or the pseudogene TRBV3-2) to TRBJ2-1, with D perhaps matching TRBD2 (5 bases). The V gene lost 4 bases and the J gene lost 4 bases, with 8 bases spanning the gap. The CDR3 extends over 13 amino acids. Germline V gives CDR1 LGHDT, CDR2 YNNKEL (reference sequence).

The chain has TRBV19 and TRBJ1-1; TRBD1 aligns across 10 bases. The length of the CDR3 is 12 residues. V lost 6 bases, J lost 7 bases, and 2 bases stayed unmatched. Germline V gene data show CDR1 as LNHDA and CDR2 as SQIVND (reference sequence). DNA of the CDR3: TGTGCCAGTAGGACAGGGGGCATTGAAGCTTTCTTT. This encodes CASRTGGIEAFF. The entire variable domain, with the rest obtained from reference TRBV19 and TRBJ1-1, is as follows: DGGITQSPKYLFRKEGQNVTLSCEQNLNHDAMYWYRQDPGQGLRLIYYSQIVNDFQKGDIAEGYSVSREKKESFPLTVTSAQKNPTAFYLCASRTGGIEAFFGQGTRLTVV.

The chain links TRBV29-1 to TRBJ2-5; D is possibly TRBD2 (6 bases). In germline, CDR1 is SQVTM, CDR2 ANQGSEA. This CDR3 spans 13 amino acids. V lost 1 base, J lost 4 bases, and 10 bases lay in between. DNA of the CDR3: TGCAGCGTTGAAGCAGGGAGGCGAGAGACCCAGTACTTC. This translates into CSVEAGRRETQYF.

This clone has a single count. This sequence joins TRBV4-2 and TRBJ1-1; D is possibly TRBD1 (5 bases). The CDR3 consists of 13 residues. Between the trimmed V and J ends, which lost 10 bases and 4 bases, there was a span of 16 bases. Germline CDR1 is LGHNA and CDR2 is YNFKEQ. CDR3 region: CATSGGVGTEAFF. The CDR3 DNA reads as TGTGCCACCTCGGGGGGGGTGGGCACTGAAGCTTTCTTT.

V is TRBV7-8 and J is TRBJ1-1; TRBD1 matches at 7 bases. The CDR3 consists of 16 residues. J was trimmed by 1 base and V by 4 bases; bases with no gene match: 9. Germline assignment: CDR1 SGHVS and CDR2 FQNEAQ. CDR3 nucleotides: TGTGCCAGCAGCTCTAGAACAGGGGCTCCGAACACTGAAGCTTTCTTT. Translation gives CASSSRTGAPNTEAFF.

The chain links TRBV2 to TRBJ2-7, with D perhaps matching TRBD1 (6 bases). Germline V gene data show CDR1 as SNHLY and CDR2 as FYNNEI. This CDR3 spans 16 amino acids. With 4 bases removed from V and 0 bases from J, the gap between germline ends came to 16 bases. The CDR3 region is CASSGSRDTTSYEQYF. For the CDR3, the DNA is TGTGCCAGCAGTGGTTCTCGGGACACTACCTCCTACGAGCAGTACTTC.

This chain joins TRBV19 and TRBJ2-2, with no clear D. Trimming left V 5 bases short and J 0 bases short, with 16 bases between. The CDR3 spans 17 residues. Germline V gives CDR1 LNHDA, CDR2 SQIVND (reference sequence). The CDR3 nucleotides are TGTGCCAGTAGTCACCCTCCCGACTGGGCGAACACCGGGGAGCTGTTTTTT. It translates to CASSHPPDWANTGELFF.

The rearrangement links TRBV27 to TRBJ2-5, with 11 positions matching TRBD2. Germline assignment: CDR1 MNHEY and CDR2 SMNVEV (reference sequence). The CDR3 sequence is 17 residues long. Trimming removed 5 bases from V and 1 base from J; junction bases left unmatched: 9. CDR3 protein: CASSPGVLAGGQETQYF. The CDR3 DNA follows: TGTGCCAGCAGTCCTGGCGTGCTAGCGGGGGGCCAAGAGACCCAGTACTTC.